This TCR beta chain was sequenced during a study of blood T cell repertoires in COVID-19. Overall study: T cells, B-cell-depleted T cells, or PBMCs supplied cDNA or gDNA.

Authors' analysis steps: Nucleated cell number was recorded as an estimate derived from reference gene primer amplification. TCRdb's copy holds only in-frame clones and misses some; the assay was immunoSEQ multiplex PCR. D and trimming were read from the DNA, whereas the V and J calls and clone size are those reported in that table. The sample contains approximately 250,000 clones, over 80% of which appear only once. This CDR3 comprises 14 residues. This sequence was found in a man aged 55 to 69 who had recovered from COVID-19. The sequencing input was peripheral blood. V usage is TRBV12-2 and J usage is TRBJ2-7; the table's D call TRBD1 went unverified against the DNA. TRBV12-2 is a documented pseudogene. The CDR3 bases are TGTGCAAGTCGCTTACGCAGGGAAGGCAACGAGCAGTACTTC. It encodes CASRLRREGNEQYF.